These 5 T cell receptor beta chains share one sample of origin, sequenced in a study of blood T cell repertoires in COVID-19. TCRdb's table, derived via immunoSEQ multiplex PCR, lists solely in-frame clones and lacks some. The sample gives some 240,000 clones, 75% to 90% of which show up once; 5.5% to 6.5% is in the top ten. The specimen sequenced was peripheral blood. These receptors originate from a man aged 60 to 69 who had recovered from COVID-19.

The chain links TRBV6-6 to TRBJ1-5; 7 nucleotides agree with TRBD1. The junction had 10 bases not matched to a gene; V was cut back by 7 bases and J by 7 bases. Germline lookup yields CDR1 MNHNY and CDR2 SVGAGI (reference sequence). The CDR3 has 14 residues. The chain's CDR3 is CASIPTGEVQPQHF. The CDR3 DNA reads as TGTGCCAGCATTCCTACAGGGGAGGTACAGCCCCAGCATTTT.

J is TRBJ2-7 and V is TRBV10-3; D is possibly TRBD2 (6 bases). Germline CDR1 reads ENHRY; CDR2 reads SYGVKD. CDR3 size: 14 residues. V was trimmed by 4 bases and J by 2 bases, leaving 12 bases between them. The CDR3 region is CAISVGGNAYEQYF. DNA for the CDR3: TGTGCCATCAGTGTAGGAGGGAATGCCTACGAGCAGTACTTC.

Written as DNA, the CDR3 is TGTGCCAGCAGCTCTGACTCAAACACTGAAGCTTTCTTT. It is translated as CASSSDSNTEAFF. This chain uses TRBV5-4 with TRBJ1-1; D is undetermined. Germline loops: CDR1 SGHNT, CDR2 YYREEE (reference sequence). Deletions cut 3 bases from V and 2 bases from J, with 8 bases between. The CDR3 runs to 13 residues.

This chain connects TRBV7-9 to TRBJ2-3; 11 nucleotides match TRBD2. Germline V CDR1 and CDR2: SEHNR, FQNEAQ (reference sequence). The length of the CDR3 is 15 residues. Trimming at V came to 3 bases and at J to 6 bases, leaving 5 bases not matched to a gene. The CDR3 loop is CASSFRSGREDTQYF. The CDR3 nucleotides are TGTGCCAGCAGCTTCCGTAGCGGGAGGGAGGATACGCAGTATTTT. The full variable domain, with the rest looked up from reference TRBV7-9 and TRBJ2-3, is DTGVSQNPRHKITKRGQNVTFRCDPISEHNRLYWYRQTLGQGPEFLTYFQNEAQLEKSRLLSDRFSAERPKGSFSTLEIQRTEQGDSAMYLCASSFRSGREDTQYFGPGTRLTVL.

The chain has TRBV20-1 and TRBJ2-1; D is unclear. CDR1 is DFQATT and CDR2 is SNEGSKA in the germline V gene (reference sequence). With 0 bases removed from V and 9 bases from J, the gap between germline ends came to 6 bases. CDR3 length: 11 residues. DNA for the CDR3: TGCAGTGCTAGAGATGTCGGTGAGCAGTTCTTC. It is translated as CSARDVGEQFF.